This passage covers 28 T cell receptor beta chains from one sample sequenced in a study of blood T cell repertoires in COVID-19. Sequencing used immunoSEQ multiplex PCR; TCRdb keeps in-frame clones, though not all of them. Found here are about 160,000 clones, around nine tenths of them singletons; the top ten hold less than 0.7%. The sequenced material came from peripheral blood. These TCRs come from a man aged 60-69 years with COVID-19, enrolled during active disease.

This clone occurred a few times. The chain has TRBV19 and TRBJ1-3; TRBD1 matches 7 bases. The CDR3 spans 14 residues. Germline V lookup: CDR1 LNHDA, CDR2 SQIVND (reference sequence). The J segment lost 4 bases and the V segment lost 6 bases, leaving 6 bases of the junction unmatched. The CDR3 DNA is TGTGCCAGTAGGGGACAGAGCCTGGGAAACACCATATATTTT. Protein sequence: CASRGQSLGNTIYF.

The chain carries TRBV29-1 and TRBJ1-5, with TRBD1 as a possible D gene (5 bases). This CDR3 is 14 amino acids long. V was pared by 7 bases and J by 0 bases, with 13 bases between. Germline V gene data show CDR1 as SQVTM and CDR2 as ANQGSEA. Written as DNA, the CDR3 is TGCAGCGCTATGACAGACAATAGCAATCAGCCCCAGCATTTT. Translating gives CSAMTDNSNQPQHF.

The genes are TRBV5-8 and TRBJ1-1, with a weak D call TRBD1 (5 bases). V lost 0 bases to trimming and J lost 5 bases, with 8 bases between them. The CDR3 totals 13 residues. Per germline, CDR1 SGHTS and CDR2 YDEGEE. This CDR3 reads CASSLARETEAFF. The CDR3 bases are TGTGCCAGCAGCTTGGCCAGGGAAACTGAAGCTTTCTTT.

The chain recombines TRBV6-5 with TRBJ1-4; D is unclear. The V end lost 5 bases, the J end lost 8 bases, and 12 bases lay between the germline ends. The CDR3 extends over 13 amino acids. Germline CDR1 MNHEY, CDR2 SVGAGI. Here the CDR3 reads CASSQRGGEKLFF. The CDR3 DNA is TGTGCCAGCAGTCAAAGAGGAGGAGAAAAACTGTTTTTT.

The V call is TRBV6-6, the J call TRBJ2-1, with TRBD2 identical over 8 bases. V was clipped by 6 bases and J by 5 bases; unmatched bases: 12. This CDR3 has 16 amino acids. Germline CDR1 reads MNHNY; CDR2 reads SVGAGI (reference sequence). CDR3 nucleotide sequence: TGTGCCAGCAGCCGATCGTCGGGGGGGCGAAACAATGAGCAGTTCTTC. Translated: CASSRSSGGRNNEQFF.

V usage is TRBV4-3 and J usage is TRBJ1-2, with 8 nucleotides matching TRBD1. In germline, CDR1 is LGHNA, CDR2 YSLEER. With V trimmed by 0 bases and J by 4 bases, 7 bases remained unmatched. There are 16 residues in the CDR3. In DNA form, the CDR3 reads TGCGCCAGCAGCCAAGAACCAGGGGGCGGGGGCTATGGCTACACCTTC. It specifies CASSQEPGGGGYGYTF.

The chain uses TRBV11-2 and TRBJ1-2, with unresolved D. This CDR3 is 15 amino acids long. Germline CDR1 SGHAT, CDR2 FQNNGV. Trimming stripped 0 bases from V and 5 bases from J, with 13 bases between. The CDR3 here is CASSLDSGQNYGYTF. In DNA form, the CDR3 reads TGTGCCAGCAGCTTAGATAGTGGGCAGAATTATGGCTACACCTTC.

The CDR3 protein is CASSLDRAGTGHQPQHF. In DNA form, the CDR3 reads TGTGCCAGCAGCTTAGATCGTGCCGGGACAGGGCATCAGCCCCAGCATTTT. The V call is TRBV11-2, the J call TRBJ1-5; 9 bases are a match to TRBD1. This CDR3 has 17 amino acids. With 0 bases clipped from V and 5 bases from J, the junction kept 8 bases outside the gene matches. Germline lookup yields CDR1 SGHAT and CDR2 FQNNGV.

The rearrangement joins TRBV7-2 to TRBJ1-2, with 7 nucleotides matching TRBD1. The germline V gene has CDR1 SGHTA and CDR2 FQGNSA. Losses at the gene ends were 1 base for V and 6 bases for J; bases not matched to a gene: 2. The CDR3 length is 13 residues. CDR3 in amino acids: CASSLGQGDGYTF. The DNA of the CDR3 is TGTGCCAGCAGCTTAGGACAGGGTGATGGCTACACCTTC. Variable domain in full (rest from reference TRBV7-2 and TRBJ1-2): GAGVSQSPSNKVTEKGKDVELRCDPISGHTALYWYRQSLGQGLEFLIYFQGNSAPDKSGLPSDRFSAERTGGSVSTLTIQRTQQEDSAVYLCASSLGQGDGYTFGSGTRLTVV.

The chain uses TRBV6-2 or TRBV6-3 and TRBJ2-7, with 7 bases identical to TRBD2. With 2 bases clipped from V and 6 bases from J, the junction kept 10 bases outside the gene matches. Germline V gives CDR1 MNHEY, CDR2 SVGEGT. The CDR3 is 15 amino acids. As DNA, the CDR3 is TGTGCCAGCAGTTACATCGCGAATAGGACTAGCGAGCAGTACTTC. This translates into CASSYIANRTSEQYF.

J is TRBJ2-1 and V is TRBV7-2; TRBD2 matches 8 bases. V was pared by 1 base and J by 4 bases, with 6 bases of the junction left unmatched. CDR1 and CDR2 from the germline V gene are SGHTA and FQGNSA. CDR3 size: 16 residues. The CDR3 nucleotides read TGTGCCAGCAGCTTAGGCGGGGGGTTGAGTTACAATGAGCAGTTCTTC. Protein product: CASSLGGGLSYNEQFF.

This clone turned up a few times. The chain recombines TRBV6-2 or TRBV6-3 with TRBJ2-7, with TRBD2 matching over 10 bases. CDR3 length equals 15 residues. The germline V gene has CDR1 MNHEY and CDR2 SVGEGT. J was trimmed by 3 bases and V by 2 bases; bases with no gene match: 4. CDR3 amino acids: CASSYVAGGFYEQYF. Written as DNA, the CDR3 is TGTGCCAGCAGTTACGTAGCGGGGGGATTCTACGAGCAGTACTTC.

The chain recombines TRBV5-4 with TRBJ1-6; D is perhaps TRBD1 (5 bases). Germline CDR1 is SGHNT and CDR2 is YYREEE (reference sequence). The CDR3 is 15 amino acids. V lost 2 bases to trimming and J lost 2 bases, with 8 bases between them. This CDR3 reads CASSLRQTYNSPLHF. Here the CDR3 DNA reads TGTGCCAGCAGCTTACGACAGACCTATAATTCACCCCTCCACTTT.

This clone was seen just once. The genes are TRBV30 and TRBJ1-1; 7 nucleotides align to TRBD1. The V segment lost 5 bases and the J segment 3 bases; nucleotides outside the gene matches: 3. This CDR3 has 12 amino acids. Germline CDR1 GTSNPN, CDR2 SVGIG (reference sequence). The CDR3 here is CAWGRGDTEAFF. The CDR3 DNA reads TGTGCCTGGGGCAGGGGGGACACTGAAGCTTTCTTT.

This rearrangement joins TRBV18 to TRBJ1-3; D gene uncertain. Germline V CDR1 and CDR2: KGHSH, LQKENI. This CDR3 contains 15 residues. The germline V and J ends were trimmed by 7 bases and 0 bases, with 13 bases remaining between them. The CDR3 spells CASCSTIYSGNTIYF. The CDR3 nucleotides read TGTGCCAGCTGCTCTACGATTTACTCTGGAAACACCATATATTTT.

This clone was found once. The J gene is TRBJ2-7, the V gene TRBV7-2; TRBD1 is a possible D gene (6 bases). The germline V and J ends were trimmed by 3 bases and 6 bases, with 15 bases remaining between them. The CDR3 runs to 14 residues. The germline V gene has CDR1 SGHTA and CDR2 FQGNSA. CDR3 sequence (DNA): TGTGCCAGCAGCTTTCGACAGGTTATTGGCGAGCAGTACTTC. Its translation: CASSFRQVIGEQYF. Full variable domain (remainder filled in from reference TRBV7-2 and TRBJ2-7): GAGVSQSPSNKVTEKGKDVELRCDPISGHTALYWYRQSLGQGLEFLIYFQGNSAPDKSGLPSDRFSAERTGGSVSTLTIQRTQQEDSAVYLCASSFRQVIGEQYFGPGTRLTVT.

The chain carries TRBV6-6 and TRBJ2-3; 12 bases align to TRBD2. Germline V lookup: CDR1 MNHNY, CDR2 SVGAGI (reference sequence). The length of the CDR3 is 14 residues. V lost 10 bases, J lost 3 bases, and 5 bases stayed unmatched. CDR3 sequence (DNA): TGTGCCACCTTGCTAGCGGGAGGGACAGATACGCAGTATTTT. Translating gives CATLLAGGTDTQYF.

The chain recombines TRBV6-5 with TRBJ1-2, with 10 bases identical to TRBD1. V was pared by 4 bases and J by 0 bases, with 2 bases of the junction left unmatched. The CDR3 length is 15 residues. Germline CDR1 MNHEY, CDR2 SVGAGI. CDR3 sequence (DNA): TGTGCCAGCAGTTTGGGACAGGGGACTAACTATGGCTACACCTTC. It is translated as CASSLGQGTNYGYTF.

The genes are TRBV2 and TRBJ2-1; D may be TRBD1 (6 bases). Germline V gives CDR1 SNHLY, CDR2 FYNNEI. The CDR3 sequence is 15 residues long. Trimming took 3 bases from V and 4 from J, leaving 13 bases between them. This CDR3 is CASSDLWTEYNEQFF. The CDR3 nucleotides read TGTGCCAGCAGTGATCTTTGGACAGAATACAATGAGCAGTTCTTC.

The rearrangement links TRBV19 to TRBJ1-2, with unresolved D. The V and J ends lost 6 bases and 2 bases respectively, with 16 bases between them. Looked up from germline, CDR1 is LNHDA and CDR2 is SQIVND (reference sequence). The CDR3 contains 15 residues. CDR3 protein: CASSIPNRVNYGYTF. The CDR3 bases are TGTGCCAGTAGCATCCCGAATCGGGTAAACTATGGCTACACCTTC.

On this clone: Other DNA sequences in this sample translate to the same CDR3. DNA of the CDR3: TGTGCCAGCTCACCCACAGGGGGCTCAACTGAAGCTTTCTTT. Translation gives CASSPTGGSTEAFF. The rearrangement links TRBV18 to TRBJ1-1, with 9 bases fitting TRBD1. From germline, CDR1 is KGHSH and CDR2 LQKENI. The junction had 4 bases not matched to a gene; V was cut back by 3 bases and J by 5 bases. The CDR3 is made up of 14 amino acids. Looking up the rest from reference TRBV18 and TRBJ1-1 gives the full variable domain: NAGVMQNPRHLVRRRGQEARLRCSPMKGHSHVYWYRQLPEEGLKFMVYLQKENIIDESGMPKERFSAEFPKEGPSILRIQQVVRGDSAAYFCASSPTGGSTEAFFGQGTRLTVV.

This clone was seen only once. The chain employs TRBV14 and TRBJ2-1; 9 nucleotides line up with TRBD2. This CDR3 contains 19 residues. V lost 0 bases to trimming and J lost 3 bases; unmatched junction nucleotides: 12. Looked up from germline, CDR1 is SGHDN and CDR2 is FVKESK. The CDR3 loop is CASSQDSGRAGGLYNEQFF. The DNA of the CDR3 is TGTGCCAGCAGCCAAGATAGTGGGCGAGCGGGGGGACTCTACAATGAGCAGTTCTTC.

This chain links TRBV4-1 with TRBJ1-6; 9 bases fit TRBD1. CDR1 MGHRA and CDR2 YSYEKL come from the germline V gene. Trimming cost V 0 bases and J 10 bases; bases outside gene matches: 4. This CDR3 is 15 amino acids long. CDR3 sequence (DNA): TGCGCCAGCAGCCAAGAAGGGACAGGGTTGTCACCCCTCCACTTT. Protein product: CASSQEGTGLSPLHF.

The chain recombines TRBV6-5 with TRBJ1-4, with 8 bases fitting TRBD1. The CDR3 covers 14 residues. Looked up from germline, CDR1 is MNHEY and CDR2 is SVGAGI. V dropped 7 bases and J dropped 8; count of bases not matched to a gene: 9. CDR3 residues: CASKKGQGREKLFF. CDR3 nucleotides: TGTGCCAGCAAAAAAGGACAGGGCAGGGAAAAACTGTTTTTT.

This chain joins TRBV19 and TRBJ1-4; maybe TRBD1 (6 bases). With 2 bases removed from V and 3 bases from J, the gap between germline ends came to 13 bases. CDR3 length: 16 amino acids. Germline lookup yields CDR1 LNHDA and CDR2 SQIVND (reference sequence). In nucleotides, the CDR3 is TGTGCCAGTAGTATACAAGGACAGTTGTCTAATGAAAAACTGTTTTTT. This codes for CASSIQGQLSNEKLFF.

The V gene is TRBV19, the J gene TRBJ2-1; tentatively, D is TRBD2 (6 bases). Germline values: CDR1 LNHDA, CDR2 SQIVND (reference sequence). This CDR3 has 17 residues. Trimming took off 0 bases at V and 8 bases at J, with 20 bases between the two ends. CDR3 sequence reads: CASSIDLGGALDDEQFF. The CDR3 DNA follows: TGTGCCAGTAGTATAGATCTCGGCGGGGCCCTCGACGATGAGCAGTTCTTC.

Here the CDR3 reads CASSYRGSEKLFF. CDR3 DNA: TGTGCCAGCAGTTACAGGGGGAGTGAAAAACTGTTTTTT. The chain couples TRBV6-6 to TRBJ1-4; TRBD1 might be the D (6 bases). CDR1 MNHNY and CDR2 SVGAGI come from the germline V gene (reference sequence). The CDR3 extends over 13 amino acids. V lost 2 bases and J 7 bases, leaving 8 bases between the germline ends.

V gene TRBV25-1 combines with J gene TRBJ1-2; D gene unclear. Between the trimmed V and J ends, which lost 0 bases and 0 bases, there was a span of 11 bases. This CDR3 region has 16 residues. Germline values: CDR1 MGHDK, CDR2 SYGVNS. This CDR3 is CASSEYSDYTNYGYTF. The CDR3 region has the DNA TGTGCCAGCAGTGAATACTCCGACTACACTAACTATGGCTACACCTTC.